This TCR beta chain was profiled in a study of T cells after yellow fever vaccination. Conversion of TCR transcripts into cDNA relied on 5'RACE template switching, which added a universal primer site and UMIs. One entry per CDR3 protein results from TCRdb running MiXCR on the 5' RACE reads. There are 360,000 or so distinct CDR3 sequences in the sample; approximately 10% occur only once, and less than 20% lies in the top ten. The TCR sequence derives from a man between 18 and 35 years old who received the YFV17D yellow fever vaccine. This sample comprised PBMCs, obtained on the day of the first yellow fever vaccination.

In DNA, the CDR3 is TGCAGTGCTAGAGATCCGGATACCGGAGAGGTCTACGAGCAGTACTTC. Protein: CSARDPDTGEVYEQYF. V and J are TRBV20-1 and TRBJ2-7, with unresolved D. The germline V and J ends were trimmed by 0 bases and 3 bases, with 18 bases remaining between them. The germline V gene has CDR1 DFQATT and CDR2 SNEGSKA (reference sequence). CDR3 length: 16 residues.